This entry lists 5 T cell receptor beta chains sequenced from one sample in a study of CD8 T cells in ankylosing spondylitis. Study outcomes and limitations: What appeared characteristic of ankylosing spondylitis blood was a TCR beta motif of eight or nine highly homologous variants.

These receptors lack a known antigen. TCRdb re-analysed the 5' RACE reads in MiXCR, keeping a single row per CDR3 protein. Of 450,000 to 550,000 distinct CDR3 sequences listed, 5.3% are singletons. Sample: blood, either unsorted or a sorted T cell fraction (not recorded which). These receptors originate from a male donor with ankylosing spondylitis.

The CDR3 region is CATSTSSGTGDYEQYF. The CDR3 DNA follows: TGTGCCACCAGCACCTCCTCGGGGACAGGGGACTACGAGCAGTACTTC. The chain couples TRBV15 to TRBJ2-7; TRBD1 matches 10 bases. Germline trimming cut 4 bases from V and 3 bases from J; bases unmatched to any gene: 9. The CDR3 is 16 amino acids. Germline lookup yields CDR1 LNHNV and CDR2 YYDKDF (reference sequence).

This clonotype came up a few times. The rearrangement links TRBV19 to TRBJ1-5; 8 bases match TRBD1. J lost 4 bases, V lost 7 bases, and 9 bases had no gene match. Per germline, CDR1 LNHDA and CDR2 SQIVND (reference sequence). The CDR3 totals 15 residues. The CDR3: CASTFLQGANQPQHF. The CDR3 DNA reads TGTGCCAGTACGTTTCTTCAGGGGGCTAATCAGCCCCAGCATTTT. The full variable domain, its missing parts supplied by reference TRBV19 and TRBJ1-5, is DGGITQSPKYLFRKEGQNVTLSCEQNLNHDAMYWYRQDPGQGLRLIYYSQIVNDFQKGDIAEGYSVSREKKESFPLTVTSAQKNPTAFYLCASTFLQGANQPQHFGDGTRLSIL.

The J gene is TRBJ2-1, the V gene TRBV10-3, with D unclear. CDR1 and CDR2 from the germline V gene are ENHRY and SYGVKD. There are 13 residues in the CDR3. Trimming removed 0 bases at V and 7 bases at J, with 7 bases between. This CDR3 is CAISESQWNEQFF. For the CDR3, the DNA is TGTGCCATCAGTGAGTCCCAGTGGAATGAGCAGTTCTTC.

This clonotype has a count of ten or more. V is TRBV4-2 and J is TRBJ1-4; D is unresolved. This CDR3 is built from 12 residues. Trimming cost V 5 bases and J 5 bases, with 6 bases left between them. Germline CDR1 LGHNA, CDR2 YNFKEQ. As DNA, the CDR3 is TGTGCCAGCAGCGTTCCAAATGAAAAACTGTTTTTT. Residues: CASSVPNEKLFF.

At least ten counts were recorded for this clonotype. The chain joins TRBV20-1 to TRBJ1-1; no definite D call. CDR3 length: 13 amino acids. Trimming left V 0 bases short and J 11 bases short, with 16 bases between. Germline V lookup: CDR1 DFQATT, CDR2 SNEGSKA (reference sequence). The CDR3 loop reads CSAREGGSRRAFF. The CDR3 nucleotides are TGCAGTGCTAGAGAGGGAGGCAGCCGGAGGGCTTTCTTT.